A few counts support the clone carrying this TCR beta chain. Germline and junction disagree at one end, which may indicate a read error. This CDR3 contains 15 residues. CDR1 SGHKS and CDR2 YYEKEE come from the germline V gene (reference sequence). Libraries of TCR beta came from iRepertoire HTBI primers plus Arm-PCR of CDR3 regions. One entry per CDR3 protein, called by TCRdb with MiXCR from the multiplex PCR reads. The repertoire holds about 430,000 distinct CDR3 sequences, with 15% as singletons. Sample time point: newly diagnosed GD, antithyroid drugs for less than 3 months. PBMC-derived RNA was used for the TCR library. Graves' disease was diagnosed by American Thyroid Association guidelines. This sample stems from a study of regulatory T cells in long-lasting Graves disease. The sample also formed part of further work on T cells in Graves' hyperthyroidism and ophthalmopathy. From that second work: Carried out on the TCR CDR3, a first-round RT-PCR used the HTBI primer set.

The specimen comprised peripheral blood mononuclear cells (PBMCs), sampled at new diagnosis, from a patient treated with antithyroid drugs. The sequence came from a woman aged 40 to 50 with Graves disease. V is TRBV5-5 and J is TRBJ2-2; D is perhaps TRBD2 (5 bases). Here the CDR3 DNA reads TGTGCCAGCAGCTACCACCCCGCAAAAACCGGGGAGCCGTTTTTT. Its translation is CASSYHPAKTGEPFF.